Below are 19 T cell receptor beta chains sequenced from a single sample in a study of blood T cell repertoires in COVID-19. Sequencing was performed with immunoSEQ multiplex PCR; in TCRdb, only in-frame clones are kept and a portion is missing. The sample records fewer than 250,000 clones, nearly 90% being singletons. What was sequenced was PBMCs or T cells enriched from blood (not recorded which). Receptors were obtained from a man younger than 45 who had recovered from COVID-19.

This sequence joins TRBV5-1 and TRBJ1-1, with TRBD1 identical over 8 bases. Germline assignment: CDR1 SGHRS and CDR2 YFSETQ. V shed 1 base and J 7 bases; nucleotides not matched to a gene: 0. The length of the CDR3 is 12 residues. DNA for the CDR3: TGCGCCAGCAGCTTGACAGGGGGTGAAGCTTTCTTT. Amino acid sequence: CASSLTGGEAFF.

The chain employs TRBV4-3 and TRBJ1-2; D is perhaps TRBD1 (6 bases). The V gene lost 4 bases and the J gene lost 2 bases, with 11 bases spanning the gap. Per the germline V gene, CDR1 is LGHNA and CDR2 is YSLEER. The CDR3 spans 14 residues. CDR3 coding DNA: TGCGCCAGCAGCCCCTCCGACAGGAACTATGGCTACACCTTC. Its translation: CASSPSDRNYGYTF.

This chain connects TRBV28 to TRBJ2-1; D possibly corresponds to TRBD2 (5 bases). Germline lookup yields CDR1 MDHEN and CDR2 SYDVKM. V was trimmed by 2 bases and J by 10 bases, leaving 9 bases between them. The CDR3 length is 12 residues. The CDR3 nucleotides read TGTGCCAGCAGTTTACTAGGAGGCGAGCAGTTCTTC. It specifies CASSLLGGEQFF.

The chain combines TRBV6-4 with TRBJ2-7; weak D call: TRBD1 (5 bases). This CDR3 comprises 16 residues. With 0 bases removed from V and 0 bases from J, the gap between germline ends came to 12 bases. Germline CDR1 and CDR2: MRHNA and SNTAGT. In DNA, the CDR3 is TGTGCCAGCAGTGACTCTGAACCAGGGTACTCCTACGAGCAGTACTTC. Amino acid sequence: CASSDSEPGYSYEQYF.

The gene calls are TRBV7-9 and TRBJ2-1, with D hard to call. The germline gives CDR1 SEHNR, CDR2 FQNEAQ (reference sequence). Trimming shortened V by 4 bases and J by 2 bases, and 6 bases separated the two germline ends. The CDR3 is 13 residues long. The CDR3 loop reads CASSYPAYNEQFF. The CDR3 DNA is TGTGCCAGCAGCTACCCGGCCTACAATGAGCAGTTCTTC. Looking up the rest from reference TRBV7-9 and TRBJ2-1 gives the full variable domain: DTGVSQNPRHKITKRGQNVTFRCDPISEHNRLYWYRQTLGQGPEFLTYFQNEAQLEKSRLLSDRFSAERPKGSFSTLEIQRTEQGDSAMYLCASSYPAYNEQFFGPGTRLTVL.

V and J are TRBV5-1 and TRBJ2-7, with a tentative D call TRBD1 (6 bases). Trimming stripped 1 base from V and 5 bases from J, with 22 bases between. The CDR3 is made up of 17 amino acids. Per the germline V gene, CDR1 is SGHRS and CDR2 is YFSETQ. Written as DNA, the CDR3 is TGCGCCAGCAGCTTGAGGGGGAGAATGTCTGGGTTAAACGAGCAGTACTTC. Its protein product is CASSLRGRMSGLNEQYF. The full variable domain, with the rest looked up from reference TRBV5-1 and TRBJ2-7, is KAGVTQTPRYLIKTRGQQVTLSCSPISGHRSVSWYQQTPGQGLQFLFEYFSETQRNKGNFPGRFSGRQFSNSRSEMNVSTLELGDSALYLCASSLRGRMSGLNEQYFGPGTRLTVT.

The chain carries TRBV6-5 and TRBJ2-1, with D possibly matching TRBD2 (6 bases). The CDR3 spans 13 residues. V lost 8 bases and J lost 3, with 11 bases in between. In germline, CDR1 is MNHEY, CDR2 SVGAGI. The chain's CDR3 is CASLGLGYNEQFF. The DNA for the CDR3 is TGTGCCAGCCTGGGACTGGGCTACAATGAGCAGTTCTTC.

The chain recombines TRBV4-3 with TRBJ1-2; D unresolved. There are 14 residues in the CDR3. V lost 0 bases to trimming and J lost 5 bases, with 10 bases between them. Looked up from germline, CDR1 is LGHNA and CDR2 is YSLEER. CDR3 DNA sequence: TGCGCCAGCAGCCAAGATCTCGTTCGGTATGGCTACACCTTC. Protein: CASSQDLVRYGYTF.

V is TRBV27 and J is TRBJ1-2, with D unresolved. This CDR3 has 15 amino acids. Germline assignment: CDR1 MNHEY and CDR2 SMNVEV (reference sequence). Deletions cut 2 bases from V and 0 bases from J, with 10 bases between. The CDR3 protein is CASSLLSGSNYGYTF. DNA of the CDR3: TGTGCCAGCAGTTTACTCTCCGGTTCTAACTATGGCTACACCTTC.

The chain joins TRBV29-1 to TRBJ2-1; 9 positions agree with TRBD2. V dropped 3 bases and J dropped 6; count of bases not matched to a gene: 9. The CDR3 is 15 amino acids. Germline lookup yields CDR1 SQVTM and CDR2 ANQGSEA. DNA for the CDR3: TGCAGCGTTGAGGGGGCGCGGGAGGGCCTCAATGAGCAGTTCTTC. As protein: CSVEGAREGLNEQFF.

V usage is TRBV10-3 and J usage is TRBJ2-1; D might be TRBD1 (6 bases). The V end was cut by 8 bases, the J end by 4 bases, with 9 bases between. Germline loops: CDR1 ENHRY, CDR2 SYGVKD. The length of the CDR3 is 12 residues. The CDR3 is CAIADSYNEQFF. The CDR3 nucleotides are TGTGCCATCGCGGACAGTTACAATGAGCAGTTCTTC.

The chain recombines TRBV5-1 with TRBJ2-1; weak D call: TRBD2 (5 bases). This CDR3 region has 15 residues. Germline CDR1 SGHRS, CDR2 YFSETQ. V was clipped by 1 base and J by 0 bases, with 8 bases between them. CDR3 sequence (DNA): TGCGCCAGCAGCTTGTTAGCGAGCTCCTACAATGAGCAGTTCTTC. This sequence encodes CASSLLASSYNEQFF.

J is TRBJ1-1 and V is TRBV7-3; 9 bases fit TRBD1. V gave up 2 bases and J gave up 1 base; unmatched junction bases: 8. The CDR3 loop spans 17 amino acids. Germline CDR1 is SGHTA and CDR2 is FQGTGA. CDR3 residues: CASSLGPQTGGNTEAFF. The DNA for the CDR3 is TGTGCCAGCAGCTTAGGCCCCCAGACAGGGGGGAACACTGAAGCTTTCTTT. The full variable domain, in which reference TRBV7-3 and TRBJ1-1 provide the parts outside the CDR3, is GAGVSQTPSNKVTEKGKYVELRCDPISGHTALYWYRQSLGQGPEFLIYFQGTGAADDSGLPNDRFFAVRPEGSVSTLKIQRTERGDSAVYLCASSLGPQTGGNTEAFFGQGTRLTVV.

The chain combines TRBV4-1 with TRBJ2-5, with a tentative D call TRBD2 (6 bases). The germline V and J ends were trimmed by 4 bases and 5 bases, with 20 bases remaining between them. The CDR3 runs to 16 residues. Germline V lookup: CDR1 MGHRA, CDR2 YSYEKL. CDR3 bases: TGCGCCAGCAGCCCACGCCTTGGAGGGAGCGGCGAGACCCAGTACTTC. Its protein is CASSPRLGGSGETQYF.

The V and J genes are TRBV5-1 and TRBJ2-3; D gene ambiguous. Germline values: CDR1 SGHRS, CDR2 YFSETQ. V gave up 4 bases and J gave up 0 bases, with 6 bases separating them. The CDR3 runs to 13 residues. CDR3 coding DNA: TGCGCCAGCAGCCGGTGGAGCACAGATACGCAGTATTTT. It is translated as CASSRWSTDTQYF. Together with reference TRBV5-1 and TRBJ2-3, the CDR3 gives the full variable domain: KAGVTQTPRYLIKTRGQQVTLSCSPISGHRSVSWYQQTPGQGLQFLFEYFSETQRNKGNFPGRFSGRQFSNSRSEMNVSTLELGDSALYLCASSRWSTDTQYFGPGTRLTVL.

The V and J genes are TRBV10-3 and TRBJ2-1; the match to TRBD2 covers 12 bases. Germline V gene data show CDR1 as ENHRY and CDR2 as SYGVKD. With 0 bases clipped from V and 5 bases from J, the junction kept 11 bases outside the gene matches. CDR3 length: 19 amino acids. Written as DNA, the CDR3 is TGTGCCATCAGTGAGTCGTTGACTAGCGGGAGTAGTAGCAACAATGAGCAGTTCTTC. Its translation: CAISESLTSGSSSNNEQFF.

V usage is TRBV30 and J usage is TRBJ2-2; perhaps D is TRBD1 or TRBD2 (7 bases each). CDR1 and CDR2 from the germline V gene are GTSNPN and SVGIG (reference sequence). With 8 bases removed from V and 1 base from J, the gap between germline ends came to 14 bases. The CDR3 covers 14 residues. CDR3 amino acids: CAGGRGLNTGELFF. In DNA, the CDR3 is TGTGCCGGGGGGAGGGGGCTGAACACCGGGGAGCTGTTTTTT.

The table lists this clone with a few counts. The chain combines TRBV28 with TRBJ2-1; TRBD2 matches at 12 bases. The CDR3 is 16 residues long. Germline V gives CDR1 MDHEN, CDR2 SYDVKM. V shed 3 bases and J 5 bases; nucleotides not matched to a gene: 5. The DNA of the CDR3 is TGTGCCAGCAGTTTGCTGACTAGCGGGAGACACAATGAGCAGTTCTTC. Its protein is CASSLLTSGRHNEQFF.

The genes are TRBV6-6 and TRBJ1-2; 9 nucleotides agree with TRBD1. The germline V gene has CDR1 MNHNY and CDR2 SVGAGI (reference sequence). CDR3 size: 15 residues. After removal of 6 bases from V and 4 bases from J, the junction contained 9 bases not matched to a gene. CDR3 protein: CASRAGQGRSYGYTF. Here the CDR3 DNA reads TGTGCCAGCAGGGCCGGACAGGGGCGCTCCTATGGCTACACCTTC.